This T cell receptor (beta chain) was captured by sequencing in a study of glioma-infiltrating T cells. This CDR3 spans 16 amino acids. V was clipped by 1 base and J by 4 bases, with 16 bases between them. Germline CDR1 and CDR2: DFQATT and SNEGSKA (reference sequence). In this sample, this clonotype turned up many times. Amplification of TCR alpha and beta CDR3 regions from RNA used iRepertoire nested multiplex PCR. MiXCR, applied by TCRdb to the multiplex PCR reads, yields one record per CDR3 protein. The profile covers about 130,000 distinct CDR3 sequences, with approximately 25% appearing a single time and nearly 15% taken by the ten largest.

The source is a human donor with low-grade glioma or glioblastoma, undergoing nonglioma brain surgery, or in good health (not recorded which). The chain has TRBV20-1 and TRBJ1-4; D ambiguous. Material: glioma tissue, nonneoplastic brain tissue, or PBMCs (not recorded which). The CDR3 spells CSARGEGGEYNEKLFF. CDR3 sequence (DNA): TGCAGTGCTAGAGGGGAGGGCGGGGAATATAATGAAAAACTGTTTTTT.